This TCR beta chain came from a study of monozygotic twins with inflammatory bowel disease. Whole-study findings and limits: Separate T cell subtypes could not be resolved from one another.

Concerning this clonotype itself: Its target is unknown.

Per germline, CDR1 LGHDT and CDR2 YNNKEL (reference sequence). The CDR3 is made up of 16 amino acids. A template switching step added UMIs, each with a 6-nucleotide sample barcode. TCRdb re-called the 5' RACE reads; one entry per CDR3 protein, DNA not given. The clone table shows a few hundred thousand distinct CDR3 sequences, with the ten largest holding around 2.6%. This TCR derives from a human donor with ulcerative colitis or Crohn's disease, or a healthy co-twin of an affected twin (not recorded which). V and J are TRBV3-1 and TRBJ2-4; TCRdb outputs TRBD1, but without DNA this stays unchecked. The specimen was blood. CDR3: CASSGTETLAKNIQYF.